The sequence of this TCR beta chain was determined in a study of blood T cell repertoires in COVID-19. Across the study: Specimens from acute and convalescent COVID-19 originated in the United States, Italy and Spain.

Original analysis: It was from reference gene primer amplification that nucleated cell counts were estimated. Profiled with immunoSEQ multiplex PCR; TCRdb holds only in-frame clones, not every one. The V and J calls and clone size were taken over from that table, and D and trimming were inferred from the DNA. Seen here are over 200,000 clones, around 80% observed once, and the top ten hold 4.5% to 5.5%. The CDR3 spans 15 residues. Trimming removed 6 bases from V and 7 bases from J; junction bases left unmatched: 11. Germline assignment: CDR1 MNHNY and CDR2 SVGAGI (reference sequence). The rearrangement links TRBV6-6 to TRBJ1-4, with TRBD1 identical over 7 bases. Sequencing used peripheral blood. The TCR comes from a human donor in a cohort sampled during active COVID-19. The DNA of the CDR3 is TGTGCCAGCAGCCCCGGGACAGCAGGGAGTGAAAAACTGTTTTTT. Amino acids: CASSPGTAGSEKLFF.